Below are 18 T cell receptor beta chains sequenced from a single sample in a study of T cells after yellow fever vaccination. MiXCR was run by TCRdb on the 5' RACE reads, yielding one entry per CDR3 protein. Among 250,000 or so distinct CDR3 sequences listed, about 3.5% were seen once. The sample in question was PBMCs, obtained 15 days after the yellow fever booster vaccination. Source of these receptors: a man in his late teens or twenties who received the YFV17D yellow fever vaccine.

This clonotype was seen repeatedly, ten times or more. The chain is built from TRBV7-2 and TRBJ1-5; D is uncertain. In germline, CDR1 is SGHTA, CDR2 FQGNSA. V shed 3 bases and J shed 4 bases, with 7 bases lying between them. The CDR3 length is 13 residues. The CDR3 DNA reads TGTGCCAGCAGCTTTGGGCAGAATCAGCCCCAGCATTTT. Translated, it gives CASSFGQNQPQHF. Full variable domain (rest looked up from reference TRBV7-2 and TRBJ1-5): GAGVSQSPSNKVTEKGKDVELRCDPISGHTALYWYRQSLGQGLEFLIYFQGNSAPDKSGLPSDRFSAERTGGSVSTLTIQRTQQEDSAVYLCASSFGQNQPQHFGDGTRLSIL.

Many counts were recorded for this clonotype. The CDR3 sequence: CASSPDRGYEQYF. In DNA, the CDR3 is TGTGCCAGCAGCCCGGACAGGGGATACGAGCAGTACTTC. This rearrangement joins TRBV7-7 to TRBJ2-7; TRBD1 agrees at 9 bases. Germline-derived CDR1 and CDR2 are SSHAT and FNYEAQ (reference sequence). Losses at the gene ends were 5 bases for V and 4 bases for J; bases not matched to a gene: 3. The CDR3 extends over 13 amino acids.

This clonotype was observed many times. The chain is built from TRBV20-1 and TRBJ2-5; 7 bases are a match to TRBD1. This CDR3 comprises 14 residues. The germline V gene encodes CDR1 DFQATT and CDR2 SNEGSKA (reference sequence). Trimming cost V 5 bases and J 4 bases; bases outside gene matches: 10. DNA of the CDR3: TGCAGTGCTTCGACAGGGATGGTGGGAGAGACCCAGTACTTC. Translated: CSASTGMVGETQYF.

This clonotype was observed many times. CDR3 nucleotide sequence: TGCGCCAGCAGCCGCGGGACTAGCGGGGGGGGTAGCACAGATACGCAGTATTTT. This codes for CASSRGTSGGGSTDTQYF. The rearrangement uses TRBV4-1 and TRBJ2-3, with 16 bases that match TRBD2. From germline, CDR1 is MGHRA and CDR2 YSYEKL. CDR3 length equals 18 residues. The trim removed 4 bases at V and 0 bases at J, leaving 4 bases unmatched.

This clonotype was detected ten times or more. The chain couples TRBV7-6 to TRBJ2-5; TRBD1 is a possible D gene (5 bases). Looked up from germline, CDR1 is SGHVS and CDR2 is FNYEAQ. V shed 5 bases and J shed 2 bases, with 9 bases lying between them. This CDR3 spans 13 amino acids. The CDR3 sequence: CASSPRVQETQYF. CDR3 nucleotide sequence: TGTGCCAGCAGCCCCAGGGTACAAGAGACCCAGTACTTC.

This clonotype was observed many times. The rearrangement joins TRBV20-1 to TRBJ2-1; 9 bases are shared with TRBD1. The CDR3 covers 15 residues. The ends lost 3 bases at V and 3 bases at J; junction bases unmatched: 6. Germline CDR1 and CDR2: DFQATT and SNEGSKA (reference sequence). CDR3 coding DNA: TGCAGTGCTAGTGGGGGACAGGGTATCTACAATGAGCAGTTCTTC. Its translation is CSASGGQGIYNEQFF.

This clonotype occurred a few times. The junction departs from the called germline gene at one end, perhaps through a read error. The CDR3 DNA reads TGCGCCAGCACCCAAACCGGGACATTAAACTCCAATGAGCAGTTCTTC. Translated: CASTQTGTLNSNEQFF. This chain uses TRBV4-1 with TRBJ2-1; tentative D call: TRBD1 (6 bases). Germline V gene sequence: CDR1 MGHRA, CDR2 YSYEKL. The CDR3 is 16 residues long.

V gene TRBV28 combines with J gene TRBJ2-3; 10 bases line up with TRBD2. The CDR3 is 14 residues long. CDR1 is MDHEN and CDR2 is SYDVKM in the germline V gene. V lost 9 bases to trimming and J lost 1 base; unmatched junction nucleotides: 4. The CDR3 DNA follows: TGTGCCAGTCTAACTAGCGGGGGCACAGATACGCAGTATTTT. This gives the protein CASLTSGGTDTQYF.

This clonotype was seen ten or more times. DNA for the CDR3: TGTGCCAGCAGCTTGGCTAGCGTGGGCGGGGAGCTGTTTTTT. Translated: CASSLASVGGELFF. This rearrangement joins TRBV7-2 to TRBJ2-2; TRBD2 might be the D (6 bases). The CDR3 runs to 14 residues. V dropped 3 bases and J dropped 7 bases, with 12 bases sitting between them. CDR1 SGHTA and CDR2 FQGNSA come from the germline V gene. Complete variable domain (other parts from reference TRBV7-2 and TRBJ2-2): GAGVSQSPSNKVTEKGKDVELRCDPISGHTALYWYRQSLGQGLEFLIYFQGNSAPDKSGLPSDRFSAERTGGSVSTLTIQRTQQEDSAVYLCASSLASVGGELFFGEGSRLTVL.

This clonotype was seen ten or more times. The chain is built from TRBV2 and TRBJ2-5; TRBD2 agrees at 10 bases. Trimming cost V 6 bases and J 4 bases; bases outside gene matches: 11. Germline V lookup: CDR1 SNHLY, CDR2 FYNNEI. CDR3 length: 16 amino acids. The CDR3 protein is CASSTRLAGAGETQYF. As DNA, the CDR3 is TGTGCCAGCAGCACCCGTCTAGCGGGGGCAGGAGAGACCCAGTACTTC.

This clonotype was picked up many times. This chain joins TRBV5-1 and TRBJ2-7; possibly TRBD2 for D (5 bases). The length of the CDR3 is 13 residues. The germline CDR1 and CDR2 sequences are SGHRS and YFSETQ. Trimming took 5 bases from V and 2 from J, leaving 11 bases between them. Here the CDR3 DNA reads TGCGCCAGCAGAGAGGGCAGCACCTACGAGCAGTACTTC. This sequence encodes CASREGSTYEQYF.

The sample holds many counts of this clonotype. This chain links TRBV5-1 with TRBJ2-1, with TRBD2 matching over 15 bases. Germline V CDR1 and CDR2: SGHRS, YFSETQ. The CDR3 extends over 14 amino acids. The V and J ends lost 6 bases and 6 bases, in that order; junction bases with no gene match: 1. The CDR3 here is CASTGLAGGNEQFF. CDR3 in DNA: TGCGCCAGCACGGGACTAGCGGGGGGCAATGAGCAGTTCTTC.

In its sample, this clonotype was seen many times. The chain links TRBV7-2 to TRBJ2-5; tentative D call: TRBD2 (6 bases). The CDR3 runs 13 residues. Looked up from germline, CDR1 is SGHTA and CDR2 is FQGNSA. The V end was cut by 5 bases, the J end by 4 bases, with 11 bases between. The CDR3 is CASSQLAPETQYF. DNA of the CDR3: TGTGCCAGCAGCCAACTAGCCCCAGAGACCCAGTACTTC.

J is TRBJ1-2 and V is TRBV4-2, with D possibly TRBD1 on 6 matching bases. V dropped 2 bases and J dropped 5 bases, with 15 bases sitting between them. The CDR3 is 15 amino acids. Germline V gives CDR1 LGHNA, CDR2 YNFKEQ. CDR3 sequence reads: CASSQTNREGYGYTF. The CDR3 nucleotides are TGTGCCAGCAGCCAAACCAACAGGGAAGGGTATGGCTACACCTTC.

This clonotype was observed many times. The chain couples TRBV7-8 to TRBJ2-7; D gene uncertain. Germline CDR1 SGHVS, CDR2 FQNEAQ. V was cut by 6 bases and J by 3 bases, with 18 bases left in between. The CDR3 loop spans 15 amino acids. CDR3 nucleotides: TGTGCCAGCAGGAAGGGTCCAGGCGGCTTCTACGAGCAGTACTTC. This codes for CASRKGPGGFYEQYF.

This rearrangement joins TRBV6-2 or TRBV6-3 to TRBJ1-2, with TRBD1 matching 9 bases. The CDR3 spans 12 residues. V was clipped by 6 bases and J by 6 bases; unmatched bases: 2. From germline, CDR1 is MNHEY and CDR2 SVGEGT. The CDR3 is CASRQGADGYTF. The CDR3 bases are TGTGCCAGCAGACAGGGGGCTGATGGCTACACCTTC.

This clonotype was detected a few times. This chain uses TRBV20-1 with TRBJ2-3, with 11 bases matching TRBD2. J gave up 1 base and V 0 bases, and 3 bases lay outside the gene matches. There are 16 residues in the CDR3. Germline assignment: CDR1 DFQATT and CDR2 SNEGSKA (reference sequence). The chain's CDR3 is CSARDPLAGGTDTQYF. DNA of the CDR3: TGCAGTGCTAGAGATCCACTAGCGGGGGGCACAGATACGCAGTATTTT.

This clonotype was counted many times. CDR3 in DNA: TGTGCCAGCACCCCCGGGGCGAACACCGGGGAGCTGTTTTTT. Its protein product is CASTPGANTGELFF. The rearrangement joins TRBV28 to TRBJ2-2; a possible D gene is TRBD2 (5 bases). CDR1 and CDR2 (germline): MDHEN, SYDVKM. V gave up 7 bases and J gave up 0 bases, with 9 bases separating them. The CDR3 runs to 14 residues.